The sequence of this T cell receptor beta chain was determined in a study of identical twins. Healthy Caucasians made up all donors. As for this clonotype: Its antigen is currently unknown.

Findings and limits, study-wide: Fewer insertions were carried by abundant cord blood beta clonotypes, but none was seen in memory repertoires.

Template switching added a universal primer site, and cDNA bore unique molecular identifiers. TCRdb reanalysed the 5' RACE reads using MiXCR and keeps one entry per CDR3 protein. The table shows 700,000 or so distinct CDR3 sequences, with approximately 21% occurring only once. This sample also appeared in a second study, on T cells expressing NK-cell markers.

The sample taken for sequencing was PBMCs. The TCR was taken from a woman aged 18-35 years in good health.

CDR3 loop: CASSLGLGRREAFF. The CDR3 coding sequence is TGTGCCAGCAGCTTAGGTCTAGGCCGGAGGGAAGCTTTCTTT. The rearrangement links TRBV11-3 to TRBJ1-1; no clear D gene. The CDR3 runs 14 residues. Germline CDR1 is SGHNT and CDR2 is YENEEA. V shed 1 base and J shed 8 bases, with 14 bases lying between them.